The rows below give T cell receptor beta chains drawn from one sample of a study of CD8 T cells in Susac syndrome. From the immunoSEQ multiplex PCR reads, TCRdb called clonotypes with MiXCR, one entry per CDR3 protein. The sample has about 150,000 distinct CDR3 sequences; just under 97% are singletons. Sequenced material: CD8+ T cells from PBMCs. The receptors shown here come from a human donor with multiple sclerosis. Each CDR3 is given with its conserved first and last residue. A D gene is named only where the DNA matches it firmly. Clone size is stated in some rows and not others, as once, few, many or a class when expanded.

d_gene: .
v_gene: TRBV29-1
j_gene: TRBJ2-2
abundance: .
CDR3aa: CSVPENTGELFF
CDR3nt: TGCAGCGTACCGGAAAACACCGGGGAGCTGTTTTTT

d_gene: TRBD2
v_gene: TRBV20-1
j_gene: TRBJ2-2
abundance: once
CDR3aa: CSARDRAAGARFGGELFF
CDR3nt: TGCAGTGCTAGGGATAGGGCAGCGGGGGCCCGATTCGGCGGGGAGCTGTTTTTT

d_gene: TRBD1
v_gene: TRBV2
j_gene: TRBJ2-7
abundance: .
CDR3aa: CASSEATDRGSEQYF
CDR3nt: TGTGCCAGCAGTGAAGCGACGGACAGGGGGAGCGAGCAGTACTTC

d_gene: .
v_gene: TRBV20-1
j_gene: TRBJ2-3
abundance: .
CDR3aa: CSARGYTDTQYF
CDR3nt: TGCAGTGCTAGAGGTTACACAGATACGCAGTATTTT

d_gene: TRBD2
v_gene: TRBV11-2
j_gene: TRBJ2-7
abundance: .
CDR3aa: CASSLGVIAGDLEQYF
CDR3nt: TGTGCCAGCAGCTTAGGGGTAATAGCGGGGGACTTGGAGCAGTACTTC

d_gene: .
v_gene: TRBV5-6
j_gene: TRBJ1-1
abundance: .
CDR3aa: CASTSGAEAFF
CDR3nt: TGTGCCAGCACTTCGGGCGCTGAAGCTTTCTTT

d_gene: .
v_gene: TRBV27
j_gene: TRBJ2-5
abundance: .
CDR3aa: CASSSLARRETQYF
CDR3nt: TGTGCCAGCAGTTCCCTAGCGAGGCGGGAGACCCAGTACTTC

d_gene: .
v_gene: TRBV19
j_gene: TRBJ1-1
abundance: .
CDR3aa: CASRDSVAFF
CDR3nt: TGTGCCAGTAGAGACTCAGTCGCTTTCTTT

d_gene: .
v_gene: TRBV4-1
j_gene: TRBJ1-1
abundance: .
CDR3aa: CASSQGGDKMNTEAFF
CDR3nt: TGCGCCAGCAGCCAAGGCGGAGACAAAATGAACACTGAAGCTTTCTTT

d_gene: .
v_gene: TRBV9
j_gene: TRBJ2-1
abundance: .
CDR3aa: CASSDGIEQFF
CDR3nt: TGTGCCAGCAGCGATGGTATTGAGCAGTTCTTC

d_gene: .
v_gene: TRBV29-1
j_gene: TRBJ2-2
abundance: .
CDR3aa: CSVSYKDTGELFF
CDR3nt: TGCAGCGTCTCCTATAAGGACACCGGGGAGCTGTTTTTT

d_gene: .
v_gene: TRBV12-3/TRBV12-4
j_gene: TRBJ2-7
abundance: .
CDR3aa: CASSLTGYYEQYF
CDR3nt: TGTGCCAGCAGTTTAACGGGCTACTACGAGCAGTACTTC

d_gene: TRBD1
v_gene: TRBV7-9
j_gene: TRBJ1-1
abundance: .
CDR3aa: CASSPYRDRGLVATEAFF
CDR3nt: TGTGCCAGCAGTCCATACCGGGACAGGGGGCTGGTGGCCACTGAAGCTTTCTTT

d_gene: TRBD2
v_gene: TRBV29-1
j_gene: TRBJ2-1
abundance: .
CDR3aa: CSVPGLAGGETNEQFF
CDR3nt: TGCAGCGTTCCCGGACTAGCGGGGGGCGAGACAAATGAGCAGTTCTTC

d_gene: TRBD1
v_gene: TRBV27
j_gene: TRBJ1-2
abundance: .
CDR3aa: CASSLSSGTGNYGYTF
CDR3nt: TGTGCCAGCAGTTTATCCAGCGGGACAGGGAACTATGGCTACACCTTC

d_gene: .
v_gene: TRBV20-1
j_gene: TRBJ2-1
abundance: .
CDR3aa: CSARGLVYSNEQFF
CDR3nt: TGCAGTGCTAGAGGCCTAGTCTATTCGAATGAGCAGTTCTTC

d_gene: TRBD2
v_gene: TRBV14
j_gene: TRBJ2-1
abundance: .
CDR3aa: CASSPRLAGGLNEQFF
CDR3nt: TGTGCCAGCAGCCCCCGACTAGCGGGGGGTCTCAATGAGCAGTTCTTC

d_gene: TRBD2
v_gene: TRBV4-1
j_gene: TRBJ2-1
abundance: .
CDR3aa: CASSQEGWERGNSYNEQFF
CDR3nt: TGCGCCAGCAGCCAAGAAGGTTGGGAGCGGGGGAACTCCTACAATGAGCAGTTCTTC

d_gene: .
v_gene: TRBV29-1
j_gene: TRBJ1-2
abundance: .
CDR3aa: CSVDGTSYGYTF
CDR3nt: TGCAGCGTTGATGGGACCTCCTATGGCTACACCTTC

d_gene: .
v_gene: TRBV7-3
j_gene: TRBJ2-7
abundance: .
CDR3aa: CASSLRTEQYF
CDR3nt: TGTGCCAGCAGCCTTCGGACAGAGCAGTACTTC

d_gene: .
v_gene: TRBV29-1
j_gene: TRBJ2-1
abundance: .
CDR3aa: CSVIWKSYNEQFF
CDR3nt: TGCAGCGTTATTTGGAAGTCCTACAATGAGCAGTTCTTC

d_gene: .
v_gene: TRBV20-1
j_gene: TRBJ2-2
abundance: .
CDR3aa: CSARDRGQGRTGELFF
CDR3nt: TGCAGTGCTAGAGATAGGGGCCAGGGAAGGACCGGGGAGCTGTTTTTT

d_gene: .
v_gene: TRBV12-3/TRBV12-4
j_gene: TRBJ2-5
abundance: .
CDR3aa: CASSFGTLQETQYF
CDR3nt: TGTGCCAGCAGTTTTGGGACCCTTCAAGAGACCCAGTACTTC

d_gene: .
v_gene: TRBV18
j_gene: TRBJ1-5
abundance: .
CDR3aa: CASSPELGEPQHF
CDR3nt: TGTGCCAGCTCACCCGAGCTTGGAGAGCCCCAGCATTTT

d_gene: .
v_gene: TRBV3-1
j_gene: TRBJ2-1
abundance: once
CDR3aa: CASSPSWGTYNEQFF
CDR3nt: TGTGCCAGCAGTCCTAGTTGGGGTACCTACAATGAGCAGTTCTTC

d_gene: .
v_gene: TRBV27
j_gene: TRBJ2-1
abundance: .
CDR3aa: CASTQQGINEQFF
CDR3nt: TGTGCCAGCACCCAGCAGGGGATAAATGAGCAGTTCTTC

d_gene: TRBD1
v_gene: TRBV7-9
j_gene: TRBJ2-4
abundance: .
CDR3aa: CASSPRQGNIQYF
CDR3nt: TGTGCCAGCAGCCCCCGACAGGGGAACATTCAGTACTTC

d_gene: .
v_gene: TRBV29-1
j_gene: TRBJ1-2
abundance: .
CDR3aa: CSVDRGGYGYTF
CDR3nt: TGCAGCGTTGATCGAGGAGGCTATGGCTACACCTTC

d_gene: .
v_gene: TRBV20-1
j_gene: TRBJ2-1
abundance: .
CDR3aa: CSARDWSRPGSSYNEQFF
CDR3nt: TGCAGTGCTAGAGATTGGTCCCGGCCGGGGAGCTCCTACAATGAGCAGTTCTTC

d_gene: TRBD1
v_gene: TRBV7-9
j_gene: TRBJ2-5
abundance: once
CDR3aa: CASSFPFGTGGQETQYF
CDR3nt: TGTGCCAGCAGCTTTCCATTCGGGACAGGGGGCCAAGAGACCCAGTACTTC

d_gene: TRBD1
v_gene: TRBV4-1
j_gene: TRBJ1-2
abundance: .
CDR3aa: CASSQMPGQSNYGYTF
CDR3nt: TGCGCCAGCAGCCAAATGCCGGGACAGTCTAACTATGGCTACACCTTC

d_gene: .
v_gene: TRBV6-5
j_gene: TRBJ2-3
abundance: .
CDR3aa: CASAGTITDTQYF
CDR3nt: TGTGCCAGCGCAGGGACCATCACAGATACGCAGTATTTT

d_gene: .
v_gene: TRBV20-1
j_gene: TRBJ1-1
abundance: .
CDR3aa: CSAVDKSMNTEAFF
CDR3nt: TGCAGTGCTGTGGACAAATCAATGAACACTGAAGCTTTCTTT

d_gene: .
v_gene: TRBV29-1
j_gene: TRBJ1-1
abundance: .
CDR3aa: CSVAAPEAFF
CDR3nt: TGCAGCGTCGCAGCTCCAGAAGCTTTCTTT

d_gene: .
v_gene: TRBV7-9
j_gene: TRBJ1-2
abundance: .
CDR3aa: CASSLVYLGYTF
CDR3nt: TGTGCCAGCAGCTTAGTGTATCTGGGCTACACCTTC

d_gene: .
v_gene: TRBV5-6
j_gene: TRBJ2-3
abundance: .
CDR3aa: CASSFPLDTQYF
CDR3nt: TGTGCCAGCAGCTTCCCACTAGATACGCAGTATTTT

d_gene: .
v_gene: TRBV15
j_gene: TRBJ2-7
abundance: .
CDR3aa: CATSRPQGYEQYF
CDR3nt: TGTGCCACCAGCAGACCCCAGGGATACGAGCAGTACTTC

d_gene: .
v_gene: TRBV12-3/TRBV12-4
j_gene: TRBJ2-3
abundance: .
CDR3aa: CASSSPRTDTQYF
CDR3nt: TGTGCCAGCAGTTCGCCTCGCACAGATACGCAGTATTTT

d_gene: .
v_gene: TRBV27
j_gene: TRBJ2-1
abundance: .
CDR3aa: CASSSRGTNEQFF
CDR3nt: TGTGCCAGCAGTTCAAGGGGGACCAATGAGCAGTTCTTC

d_gene: .
v_gene: TRBV11-2
j_gene: TRBJ2-7
abundance: .
CDR3aa: CASRHFGPNYEQYF
CDR3nt: TGTGCCAGCAGACACTTCGGGCCCAACTACGAGCAGTACTTC

d_gene: .
v_gene: TRBV6-6
j_gene: TRBJ1-6
abundance: .
CDR3aa: CASSPNRDDGVSPLHF
CDR3nt: TGTGCCAGCAGTCCGAACCGGGACGACGGGGTTTCACCCCTCCACTTT

d_gene: .
v_gene: TRBV7-9
j_gene: TRBJ1-1
abundance: once
CDR3aa: CASPPPGGNTEAFF
CDR3nt: TGTGCCAGCCCGCCCCCGGGGGGAAACACTGAAGCTTTCTTT

d_gene: TRBD2
v_gene: TRBV20-1
j_gene: TRBJ2-1
abundance: .
CDR3aa: CSAKTSGGRGEQFF
CDR3nt: TGCAGTGCCAAAACTAGCGGGGGGCGGGGTGAGCAGTTCTTC

d_gene: TRBD1
v_gene: TRBV2
j_gene: TRBJ1-5
abundance: .
CDR3aa: CASQVGRGTNQPQHF
CDR3nt: TGTGCCAGCCAGGTCGGCAGGGGGACCAATCAGCCCCAGCATTTT

d_gene: .
v_gene: TRBV7-9
j_gene: TRBJ1-1
abundance: .
CDR3aa: CASSPRENTEAFF
CDR3nt: TGTGCCAGCAGCCCCCGGGAGAACACTGAAGCTTTCTTT

d_gene: .
v_gene: TRBV29-1
j_gene: TRBJ1-2
abundance: .
CDR3aa: CSVQNYGYTF
CDR3nt: TGCAGCGTACAAAACTATGGCTACACCTTC

d_gene: .
v_gene: TRBV30
j_gene: TRBJ1-1
abundance: .
CDR3aa: CAWSLTVNTEAFF
CDR3nt: TGTGCCTGGAGTCTGACGGTGAACACTGAAGCTTTCTTT

d_gene: TRBD2
v_gene: TRBV27
j_gene: TRBJ2-2
abundance: .
CDR3aa: CASSLPGGRTGELFF
CDR3nt: TGTGCCAGCAGTTTACCCGGGGGGAGGACCGGGGAGCTGTTTTTT

d_gene: TRBD1
v_gene: TRBV4-1
j_gene: TRBJ2-4
abundance: .
CDR3aa: CASSQEGGATKNIQYF
CDR3nt: TGCGCCAGCAGCCAAGAAGGGGGCGCGACCAAAAACATTCAGTACTTC

d_gene: TRBD1
v_gene: TRBV3-1
j_gene: TRBJ1-6
abundance: .
CDR3aa: CASSVDRVYSPLHF
CDR3nt: TGTGCCAGCAGCGTGGACAGGGTCTATTCACCCCTCCACTTT

d_gene: .
v_gene: TRBV27
j_gene: TRBJ2-7
abundance: once
CDR3aa: CASSQRGPTYEQYF
CDR3nt: TGTGCCAGCAGTCAGAGGGGTCCCACCTACGAGCAGTACTTC

d_gene: .
v_gene: TRBV7-7
j_gene: TRBJ2-5
abundance: .
CDR3aa: CASSFQGRLETQYF
CDR3nt: TGTGCTAGCAGCTTCCAGGGAAGACTAGAGACCCAGTACTTC

d_gene: TRBD2
v_gene: TRBV15
j_gene: TRBJ2-1
abundance: .
CDR3aa: CATSRASGAYNEQFF
CDR3nt: TGTGCCACCAGCAGAGCTAGCGGGGCCTACAATGAGCAGTTCTTC

d_gene: .
v_gene: TRBV5-1
j_gene: TRBJ2-7
abundance: .
CDR3aa: CASSLESFHEQYF
CDR3nt: TGCGCCAGCAGCCTCGAGAGCTTCCACGAGCAGTACTTC

d_gene: TRBD1
v_gene: TRBV13
j_gene: TRBJ1-6
abundance: .
CDR3aa: CASSPRTGVSPLHF
CDR3nt: TGTGCCAGCAGCCCGAGGACAGGGGTTTCACCCCTCCACTTT

d_gene: .
v_gene: TRBV15
j_gene: TRBJ1-2
abundance: .
CDR3aa: CATSRDPSSGSRHGYTF
CDR3nt: TGTGCCACCAGCAGAGACCCCTCGTCCGGGTCTAGGCATGGCTACACCTTC

d_gene: TRBD2
v_gene: TRBV20-1
j_gene: TRBJ2-2
abundance: .
CDR3aa: CSAELAGGHTGELFF
CDR3nt: TGCAGTGCCGAACTAGCGGGGGGCCACACCGGGGAGCTGTTTTTT

d_gene: .
v_gene: TRBV13
j_gene: TRBJ2-7
abundance: .
CDR3aa: CASSQGTSAYEQYF
CDR3nt: TGTGCCAGCAGCCAGGGGACATCAGCCTACGAGCAGTACTTC

d_gene: .
v_gene: TRBV27
j_gene: TRBJ2-1
abundance: .
CDR3aa: CASLKGNEQFF
CDR3nt: TGTGCCAGCCTGAAGGGCAATGAGCAGTTCTTC